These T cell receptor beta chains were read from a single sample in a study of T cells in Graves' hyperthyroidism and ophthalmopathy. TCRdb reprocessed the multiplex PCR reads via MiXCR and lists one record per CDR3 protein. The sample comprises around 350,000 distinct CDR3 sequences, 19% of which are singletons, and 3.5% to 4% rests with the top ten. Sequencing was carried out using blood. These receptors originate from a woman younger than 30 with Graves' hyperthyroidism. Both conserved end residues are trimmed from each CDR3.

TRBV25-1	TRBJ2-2	ASSESGVIAGELL
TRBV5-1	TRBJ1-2	ASSFGTGFSYGYT
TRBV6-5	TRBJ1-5	ASSYAAAGGGQPQH
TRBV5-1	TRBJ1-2	ASSSGGYYGYT
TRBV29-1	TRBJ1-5	SVRDSSINQPQH
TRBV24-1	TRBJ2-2	ATSDWTGDTGELF
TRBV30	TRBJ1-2	AWVSPGTGLGYT
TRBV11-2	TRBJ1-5	ASSLDHGGNRQPQH
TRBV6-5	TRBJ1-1	ASSFSGHRTEAF
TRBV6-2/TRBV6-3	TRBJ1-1	ASSYGGGGPPEDTEAF
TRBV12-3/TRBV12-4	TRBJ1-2	ASSLAPRTSYGYT
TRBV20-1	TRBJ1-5	SASLGPESQPQH
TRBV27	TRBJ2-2	ASSLSGGPGTGELF
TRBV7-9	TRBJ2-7	ASSLGIGTYEQY
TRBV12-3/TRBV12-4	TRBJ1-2	ASSFDGASGYT
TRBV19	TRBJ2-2	ASSTGTPTGELF